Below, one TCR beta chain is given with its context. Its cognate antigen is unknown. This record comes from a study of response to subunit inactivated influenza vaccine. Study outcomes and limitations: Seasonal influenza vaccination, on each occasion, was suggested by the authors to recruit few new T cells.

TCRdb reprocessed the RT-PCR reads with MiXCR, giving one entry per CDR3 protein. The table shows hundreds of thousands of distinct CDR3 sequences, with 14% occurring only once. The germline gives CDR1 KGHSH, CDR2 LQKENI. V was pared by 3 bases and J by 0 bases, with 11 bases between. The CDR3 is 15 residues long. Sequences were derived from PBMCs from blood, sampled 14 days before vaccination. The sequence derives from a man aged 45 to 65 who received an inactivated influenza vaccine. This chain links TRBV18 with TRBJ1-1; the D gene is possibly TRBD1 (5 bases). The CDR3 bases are TGTGCCAGCTCACCGGGGGAGGGACTGAACACTGAAGCTTTCTTT. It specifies CASSPGEGLNTEAFF. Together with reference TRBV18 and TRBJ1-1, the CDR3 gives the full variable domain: NAGVMQNPRHLVRRRGQEARLRCSPMKGHSHVYWYRQLPEEGLKFMVYLQKENIIDESGMPKERFSAEFPKEGPSILRIQQVVRGDSAAYFCASSPGEGLNTEAFFGQGTRLTVV.